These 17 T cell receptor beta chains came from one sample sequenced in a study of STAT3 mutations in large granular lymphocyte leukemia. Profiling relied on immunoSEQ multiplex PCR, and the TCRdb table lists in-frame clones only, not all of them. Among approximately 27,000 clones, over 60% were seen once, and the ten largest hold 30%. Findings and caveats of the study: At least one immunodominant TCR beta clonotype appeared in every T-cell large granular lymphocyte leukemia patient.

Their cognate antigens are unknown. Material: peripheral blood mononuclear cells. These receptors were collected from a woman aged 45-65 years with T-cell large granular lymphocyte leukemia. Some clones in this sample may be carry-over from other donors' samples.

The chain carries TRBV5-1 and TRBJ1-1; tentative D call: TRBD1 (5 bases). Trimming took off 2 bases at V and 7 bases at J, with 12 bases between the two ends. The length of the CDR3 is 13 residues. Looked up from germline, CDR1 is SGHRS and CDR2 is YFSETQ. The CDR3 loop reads CASSFRYDSEAFF. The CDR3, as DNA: TGCGCCAGCAGCTTTCGTTACGACAGTGAAGCTTTCTTT.

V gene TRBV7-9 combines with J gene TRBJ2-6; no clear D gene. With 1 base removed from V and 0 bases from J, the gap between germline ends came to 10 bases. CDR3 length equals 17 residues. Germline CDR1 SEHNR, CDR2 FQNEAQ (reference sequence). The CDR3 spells CASSLGGLRSGANVLTF. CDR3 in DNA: TGTGCCAGCAGCTTAGGTGGCCTACGCTCTGGGGCCAACGTCCTGACTTTC. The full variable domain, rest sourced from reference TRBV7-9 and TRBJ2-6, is DTGVSQNPRHKITKRGQNVTFRCDPISEHNRLYWYRQTLGQGPEFLTYFQNEAQLEKSRLLSDRFSAERPKGSFSTLEIQRTEQGDSAMYLCASSLGGLRSGANVLTFGAGSRLTVL.

The CDR3 is CASSQARGYNEQFF. CDR3 nucleotide sequence: TGCGCCAGCAGCCAGGCTCGGGGGTACAATGAGCAGTTCTTC. The V call is TRBV4-3, the J call TRBJ2-1; tentative D call: TRBD2 (6 bases). Germline CDR1 and CDR2: LGHNA and YSLEER. The CDR3 loop spans 14 amino acids. V was shortened by 3 bases and J by 4 bases, with 10 bases between the two germline ends.

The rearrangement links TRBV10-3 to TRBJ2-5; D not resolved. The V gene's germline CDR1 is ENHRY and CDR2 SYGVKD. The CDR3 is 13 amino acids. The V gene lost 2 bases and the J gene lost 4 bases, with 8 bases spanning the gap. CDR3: CAISEAESETQYF. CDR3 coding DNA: TGTGCCATCAGTGAGGCGGAGTCAGAGACCCAGTACTTC.

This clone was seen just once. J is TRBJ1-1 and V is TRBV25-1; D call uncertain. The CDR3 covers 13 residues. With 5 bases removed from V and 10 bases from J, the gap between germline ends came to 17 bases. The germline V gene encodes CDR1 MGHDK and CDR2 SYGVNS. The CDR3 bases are TGTGCCAGCAGTCGGGGTTCGGGCGCGAGAGCTTTCTTT. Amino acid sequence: CASSRGSGARAFF.

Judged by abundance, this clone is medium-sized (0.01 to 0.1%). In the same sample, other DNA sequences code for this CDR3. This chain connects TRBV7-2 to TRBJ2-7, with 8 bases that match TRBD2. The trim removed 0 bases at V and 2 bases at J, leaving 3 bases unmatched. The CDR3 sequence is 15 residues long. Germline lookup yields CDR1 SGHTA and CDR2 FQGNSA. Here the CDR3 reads CASSLATSVAYEQYF. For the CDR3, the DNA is TGTGCCAGCAGCTTAGCGACTAGCGTAGCCTACGAGCAGTACTTC.

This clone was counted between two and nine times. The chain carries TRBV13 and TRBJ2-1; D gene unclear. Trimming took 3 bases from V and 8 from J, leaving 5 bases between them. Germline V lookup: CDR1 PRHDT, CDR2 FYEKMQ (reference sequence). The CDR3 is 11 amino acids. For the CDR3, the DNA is TGTGCCAGCAGCTTCGGTGATGAGCAGTTCTTC. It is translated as CASSFGDEQFF.

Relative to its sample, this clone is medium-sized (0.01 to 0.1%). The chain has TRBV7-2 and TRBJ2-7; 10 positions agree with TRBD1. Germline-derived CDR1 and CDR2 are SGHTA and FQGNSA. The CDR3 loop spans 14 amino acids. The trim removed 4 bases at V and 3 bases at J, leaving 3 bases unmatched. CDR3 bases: TGTGCCAGCAGCTCGAGGACAGGGGGCTACGAGCAGTACTTC. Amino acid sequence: CASSSRTGGYEQYF.

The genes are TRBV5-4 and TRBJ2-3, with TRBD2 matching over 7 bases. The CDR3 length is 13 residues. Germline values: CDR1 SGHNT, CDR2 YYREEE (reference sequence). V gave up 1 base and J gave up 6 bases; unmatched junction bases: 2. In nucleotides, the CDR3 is TGTGCCAGCAGCTTGCCGCGGGGGGATACGCAGTATTTT. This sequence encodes CASSLPRGDTQYF. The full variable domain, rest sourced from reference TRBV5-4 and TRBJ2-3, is ETGVTQSPTHLIKTRGQQVTLRCSSQSGHNTVSWYQQALGQGPQFIFQYYREEENGRGNFPPRFSGLQFPNYSSELNVNALELDDSALYLCASSLPRGDTQYFGPGTRLTVL.

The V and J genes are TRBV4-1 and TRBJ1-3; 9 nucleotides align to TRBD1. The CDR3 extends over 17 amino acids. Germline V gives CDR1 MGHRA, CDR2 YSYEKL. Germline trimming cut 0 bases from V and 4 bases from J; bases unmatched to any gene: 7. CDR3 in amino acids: CASSQDPLGTGGNTIYF. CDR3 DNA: TGCGCCAGCAGCCAAGATCCCCTAGGGACAGGGGGAAACACCATATATTTT.

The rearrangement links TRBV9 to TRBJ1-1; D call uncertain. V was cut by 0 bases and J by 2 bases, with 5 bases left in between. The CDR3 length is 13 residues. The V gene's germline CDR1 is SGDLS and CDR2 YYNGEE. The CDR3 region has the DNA TGTGCCAGCAGCGTAGCGATCAACACTGAAGCTTTCTTT. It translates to CASSVAINTEAFF.

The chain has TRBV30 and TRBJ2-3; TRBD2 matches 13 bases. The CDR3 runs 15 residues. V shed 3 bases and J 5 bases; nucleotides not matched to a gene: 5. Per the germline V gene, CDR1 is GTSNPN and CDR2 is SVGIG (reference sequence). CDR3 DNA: TGTGCCTGGAGCGCGGGACTAGCGGGAAGAGATACGCAGTATTTT. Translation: CAWSAGLAGRDTQYF.

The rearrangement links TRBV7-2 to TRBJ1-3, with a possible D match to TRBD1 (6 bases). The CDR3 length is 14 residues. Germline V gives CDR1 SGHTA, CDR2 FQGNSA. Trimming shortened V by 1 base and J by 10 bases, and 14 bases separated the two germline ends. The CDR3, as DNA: TGTGCCAGCAGCTTAGATAACAGGGCGAGAACCATATATTTT. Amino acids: CASSLDNRARTIYF.

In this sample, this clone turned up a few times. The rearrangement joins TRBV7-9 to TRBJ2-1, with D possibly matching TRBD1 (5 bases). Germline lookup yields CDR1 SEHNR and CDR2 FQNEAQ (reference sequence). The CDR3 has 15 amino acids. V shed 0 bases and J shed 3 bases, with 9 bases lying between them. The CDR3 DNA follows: TGTGCCAGCAGCTTAGCGCAGGGTCGCTACAATGAGCAGTTCTTC. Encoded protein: CASSLAQGRYNEQFF.

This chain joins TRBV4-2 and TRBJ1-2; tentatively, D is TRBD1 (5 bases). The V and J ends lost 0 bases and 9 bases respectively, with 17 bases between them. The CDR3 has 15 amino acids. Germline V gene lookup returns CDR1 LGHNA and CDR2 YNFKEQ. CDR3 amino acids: CASSQEGEGPPCYTF. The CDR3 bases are TGTGCCAGCAGCCAAGAAGGGGAGGGCCCCCCGTGCTACACCTTC.

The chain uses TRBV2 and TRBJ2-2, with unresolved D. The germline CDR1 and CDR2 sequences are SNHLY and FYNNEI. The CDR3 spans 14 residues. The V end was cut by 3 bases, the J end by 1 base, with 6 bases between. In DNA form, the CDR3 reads TGTGCCAGCAGTGATTCCAGGAACACCGGGGAGCTGTTTTTT. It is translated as CASSDSRNTGELFF.

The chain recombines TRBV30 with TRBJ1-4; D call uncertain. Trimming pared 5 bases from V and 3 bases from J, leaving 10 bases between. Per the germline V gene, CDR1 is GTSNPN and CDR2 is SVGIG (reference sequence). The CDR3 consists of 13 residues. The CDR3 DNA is TGTGCCTGGGTGGGGATGTCTAATGAAAAACTGTTTTTT. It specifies CAWVGMSNEKLFF.